This T cell receptor beta chain was retrieved from a study of post-analysis software for immune sequencing data. Overall study results and limits: TRBV5-6, TRBV5-1 and TRBV20-1 were among five TRBV segments more frequent in patients than controls. Pronounced co-clustering by F measure was evident among identically batched samples.

TCR beta cDNA libraries included unique molecular identifiers. TCRdb reanalysed the PCR reads using MiXCR and keeps one entry per CDR3 protein. The sample has 750,000 to 950,000 distinct CDR3 sequences; 53% are singletons. Germline loops: CDR1 MDHEN, CDR2 SYDVKM. With V trimmed by 11 bases and J by 5 bases, 11 bases remained unmatched. The CDR3 loop spans 13 amino acids. Comment on this clonotype: Its antigen is not identified.

The chain recombines TRBV28 with TRBJ2-5; 7 bases are a match to TRBD1. The sequence derives from a girl aged 5 to 17 with multiple sclerosis. The specimen sequenced was blood. The CDR3 region has the DNA TGTGCCGGCGAAAGAGGGGGCGGGGAGACCCAGTACTTC. Encoded protein: CAGERGGGETQYF.